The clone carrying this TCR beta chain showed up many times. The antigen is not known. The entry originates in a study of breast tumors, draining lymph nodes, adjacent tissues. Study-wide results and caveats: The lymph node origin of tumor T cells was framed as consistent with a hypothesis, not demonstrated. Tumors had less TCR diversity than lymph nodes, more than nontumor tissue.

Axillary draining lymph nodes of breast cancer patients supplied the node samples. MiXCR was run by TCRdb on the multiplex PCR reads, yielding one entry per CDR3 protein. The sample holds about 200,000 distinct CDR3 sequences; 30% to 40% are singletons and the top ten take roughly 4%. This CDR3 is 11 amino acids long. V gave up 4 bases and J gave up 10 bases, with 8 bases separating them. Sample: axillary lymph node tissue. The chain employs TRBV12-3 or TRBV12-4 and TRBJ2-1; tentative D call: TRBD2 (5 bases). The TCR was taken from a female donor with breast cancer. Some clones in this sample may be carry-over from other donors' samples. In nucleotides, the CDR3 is TGTGCCAGCAGTTCACTAGAAGAGCAGTTCTTC. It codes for CASSSLEEQFF.